Shown below are 24 T cell receptor beta chains from a single sample sequenced in a study of T cells expressing NK-cell markers. TCRdb reanalyzed the 5' RACE reads and collapses them to one entry per CDR3 protein, without DNA. Its clone listing holds over 350,000 distinct CDR3 sequences. Material for sequencing was blood T cells: a sorted CD56 or NKG2C T cell subset, CD4+ or CD8+ T cells, or bulk PBMC T cells (not recorded which). The receptors shown here come from a woman aged 45 to 65 in good health.

The chain links TRBV5-1 to TRBJ2-2; TCRdb's D call, TRBD2, is unchecked because there is no DNA. Per the germline V gene, CDR1 is SGHRS and CDR2 is YFSETQ. The CDR3 consists of 17 residues. CDR3 region: CASSLGSSGSANRELFF.

This chain links TRBV20-1 with TRBJ1-5. This CDR3 region has 15 residues. Germline V gene sequence: CDR1 DFQATT, CDR2 SNEGSKA (reference sequence). The CDR3 is CSANPRRGVGQPQHF.

The chain combines TRBV6-5 with TRBJ2-7; TCRdb names TRBD1, which stays unverified in the absence of DNA. CDR3 length: 15 amino acids. CDR1 and CDR2 from the germline V gene are MNHEY and SVGAGI. The chain's CDR3 is CASSYSGGLGYEQYF.

The gene calls are TRBV3-1 and TRBJ2-1; the D call of TRBD1 rests on TCRdb alone, since no DNA is present to check it. This CDR3 contains 15 residues. Germline CDR1 reads LGHDT; CDR2 reads YNNKEL (reference sequence). The CDR3: CASSQNPGPGNEQFF.

Here the CDR3 reads CASSADGVPSEQFF. This rearrangement joins TRBV5-1 to TRBJ2-1. The V gene's germline CDR1 is SGHRS and CDR2 YFSETQ. This CDR3 comprises 14 residues.

The chain is built from TRBV20-1 and TRBJ2-2; the TCRdb D gene call, TRBD1, has no DNA to confirm it. The CDR3 has 15 residues. Germline CDR1 DFQATT, CDR2 SNEGSKA (reference sequence). The CDR3 sequence is CSARGTGPNTGELFF.

The chain uses TRBV5-1 and TRBJ2-6; there is no DNA to check the TCRdb D call of TRBD1. CDR3 size: 16 residues. Germline assignment: CDR1 SGHRS and CDR2 YFSETQ. The CDR3 loop is CASSTQGRSGANVLTF.

This sequence joins TRBV27 and TRBJ1-4; TCRdb's D call of TRBD1 is untestable without DNA. This CDR3 contains 15 residues. Germline V CDR1 and CDR2: MNHEY, SMNVEV (reference sequence). The CDR3 here is CASSSSGQGVLKLFF.

The CDR3 spells CAIKLAGGPDTQYF. The chain joins TRBV10-3 to TRBJ2-3; the D call of TRBD2 rests on TCRdb alone, since no DNA is present to check it. The V gene's germline CDR1 is ENHRY and CDR2 SYGVKD. There are 14 residues in the CDR3.

The chain uses TRBV12-3 or TRBV12-4 and TRBJ2-2; the D gene TCRdb calls, TRBD2, cannot be checked with no DNA. The CDR3 is 14 residues long. The CDR3 protein is CASSVPGLIGELFF.

V and J are TRBV5-6 and TRBJ1-5; TCRdb reports TRBD1, a call that lacks DNA to check it against. This CDR3 region has 14 residues. Germline V gene sequence: CDR1 SGHDT, CDR2 YYEEEE. CDR3 loop: CASSSGQGIQPQHF.

This sequence joins TRBV20-1 and TRBJ2-7; as DNA is missing, the TRBD1 call by TCRdb cannot be tested. The CDR3 totals 13 residues. The germline gives CDR1 DFQATT, CDR2 SNEGSKA (reference sequence). This CDR3 is CSARDGRSYEQYF.

V gene TRBV20-1 combines with J gene TRBJ2-3. This CDR3 region has 12 residues. From germline, CDR1 is DFQATT and CDR2 SNEGSKA (reference sequence). The CDR3 sequence is CSALVGADTQYF.

This chain uses TRBV3-1 with TRBJ1-1; TCRdb lists TRBD1, though no DNA is available to test this call. Germline V gene lookup returns CDR1 LGHDT and CDR2 YNNKEL (reference sequence). The CDR3 length is 16 residues. The CDR3 spells CASSGGTASMNTEAFF.

The V call is TRBV5-1, the J call TRBJ2-1; checking the TCRdb D call of TRBD1 is not possible without DNA. There are 19 residues in the CDR3. Per the germline V gene, CDR1 is SGHRS and CDR2 is YFSETQ. The CDR3 loop is CASSLGMISTGTSYNEQFF.

The chain uses TRBV2 and TRBJ2-1; TCRdb reports TRBD1, a call that lacks DNA to check it against. Per the germline V gene, CDR1 is SNHLY and CDR2 is FYNNEI. This CDR3 is built from 13 residues. The CDR3 sequence: CATGLLGGNEQFF.

This sequence joins TRBV7-8 and TRBJ2-1; the TCRdb D gene call, TRBD2, has no DNA to confirm it. CDR1 and CDR2 from the germline V gene are SGHVS and FQNEAQ. The length of the CDR3 is 14 residues. The CDR3 loop reads CASSLVGEIYEQFF.

This CDR3 is CASSRPTRSWEQYF. V and J are TRBV12-3 or TRBV12-4 and TRBJ2-7; TCRdb proposes TRBD1, but this gene call is untestable without DNA. The CDR3 extends over 14 amino acids.

The J gene is TRBJ2-5, the V gene TRBV3-1; TCRdb gives TRBD2 as the D gene, but with no DNA this cannot be confirmed. Germline loops: CDR1 LGHDT, CDR2 YNNKEL (reference sequence). CDR3 size: 17 residues. The CDR3 here is CASSQEPPGGLKKTQYF.

The chain couples TRBV2 to TRBJ2-5; TCRdb's D call, TRBD1, is unchecked because there is no DNA. CDR3 length: 14 amino acids. Looked up from germline, CDR1 is SNHLY and CDR2 is FYNNEI. CDR3 protein: CASSVTGQGKAQYF. Variable domain in full (rest from reference TRBV2 and TRBJ2-5): EPEVTQTPSHQVTQMGQEVILRCVPISNHLYFYWYRQILGQKVEFLVSFYNNEISEKSEIFDDQFSVERPDGSNFTLKIRSTKLEDSAMYFCASSVTGQGKAQYFGPGTRLLVL.

The chain's CDR3 is CASNDARTLTIGETQYF. This chain uses TRBV2 with TRBJ2-5. The CDR3 is 17 amino acids. CDR1 and CDR2 from the germline V gene are SNHLY and FYNNEI.

CDR3 region: CASSLWGRETEAFF. The J gene is TRBJ1-1, the V gene TRBV5-6; no DNA is available, so the TRBD1 call from TCRdb remains unchecked. Germline V gene data show CDR1 as SGHDT and CDR2 as YYEEEE. The CDR3 is 14 amino acids.

V gene TRBV4-1 combines with J gene TRBJ2-5. The germline V gene encodes CDR1 MGHRA and CDR2 YSYEKL. The CDR3 runs 13 residues. The CDR3 loop reads CASSQVLVETQYF.

The gene calls are TRBV6-5 and TRBJ1-1. The germline V gene encodes CDR1 MNHEY and CDR2 SVGAGI. This CDR3 has 17 residues. The CDR3 protein is CASSSYATLTLNTEAFF.